These T cell receptor beta chains were read from a single sample in a study of shared clonotypes between healthy human individuals. Profiled with immunoSEQ multiplex PCR; TCRdb holds only in-frame clones, not every one. Of approximately 2,200,000 clones listed, under 95% are singletons. The sample consisted of naive CD8+ T cells from PBMCs. These receptors were collected from a man younger than 35 in good health. Some clones in this sample may be carry-over from other donors' samples. CDR3s include the opening cysteine and the closing phenylalanine or tryptophan. Fields, in order: CDR3 DNA, CDR3 protein, CDR3 length, V gene, J gene, D gene, clone size. The D gene is left open where the match is weak. Only some rows state a clone size, as once, few, many or a class for expanded clones.

TGTGCCAGCAGCCCCACGGAACTCTACGAGCAGTACTTC	CASSPTELYEQYF	13	TRBV16	TRBJ2-7	-	-
TGTGCCAGCAGCCAGGGGTTTGGCTCCTACGAGCAGTACTTC	CASSQGFGSYEQYF	14	TRBV16	TRBJ2-7	-	-
TGTGCCAGCAGTTTCAACCCCACTGAAGCTTTCTTT	CASSFNPTEAFF	12	TRBV28	TRBJ1-1	-	-
TGCGCCAGCAGCCAAGATCGAGATAACGAGCAGTACTTC	CASSQDRDNEQYF	13	TRBV4-1	TRBJ2-7	-	-
TGTGCCAGCAGCTTAGACCTAAGGGACAGGGCGTCGGGTACGCAGTATTTT	CASSLDLRDRASGTQYF	17	TRBV13	TRBJ2-3	TRBD1	-
TGTGCCAGCAGCTTGGGCCGTAGCACAGATACGCAGTATTTT	CASSLGRSTDTQYF	14	TRBV5-8	TRBJ2-3	-	-
TGTGCCAGCAGCAGGAGGATCCGGGACAGGGGGCTCAATGAGCAGTTCTTC	CASSRRIRDRGLNEQFF	17	TRBV13	TRBJ2-1	TRBD1	-
TGTGCCAGCAGCTTATTGGGGACCACAGATACGCAGTATTTT	CASSLLGTTDTQYF	14	TRBV7-8	TRBJ2-3	-	-
TGTGCCAGCAGTTCCCCCTTCGGGGACACTGAAGCTTTCTTT	CASSSPFGDTEAFF	14	TRBV27	TRBJ1-1	-	-
TGCGCCAGCAGCCAAGGGGACTATGGCTACACCTTC	CASSQGDYGYTF	12	TRBV4-3	TRBJ1-2	-	-
TGTGCCAGCAGTTTTGGGGGCACCTACAATGAGCAGTTCTTC	CASSFGGTYNEQFF	14	TRBV28	TRBJ2-1	-	-
TGCGCCAGCAGCCAAGTCAACACTGAAGCTTTCTTT	CASSQVNTEAFF	12	TRBV4-1	TRBJ1-1	-	few
TGTGCCAGCAGAGGACTAGCGGGAGAGCCCGGGGAGCTGTTTTTT	CASRGLAGEPGELFF	15	TRBV6-4	TRBJ2-2	TRBD2	-
TGTGCCAGCAGTTCTTCCGCAGATACGCAGTATTTT	CASSSSADTQYF	12	TRBV28	TRBJ2-3	-	-
TGTGCCAGCAGCGTGGGACTAGCGGGAGTAACCTACGAGCAGTACTTC	CASSVGLAGVTYEQYF	16	TRBV9	TRBJ2-7	TRBD2	-
TGTGCCAGCAGTGACATAAGGACAGGGGAAACATCTGGGGCCAACGTCCTGACTTTC	CASSDIRTGETSGANVLTF	19	TRBV2	TRBJ2-6	TRBD1	once
TGTGCCAGCAGCTCAAGACTAGCGGGAGGGTCAAATTACAATGAGCAGTTCTTC	CASSSRLAGGSNYNEQFF	18	TRBV11-3	TRBJ2-1	TRBD2	-
TGTGCCAGCAGCTTTGTACTTGGGGGTCCAGATACGCAGTATTTT	CASSFVLGGPDTQYF	15	TRBV5-6	TRBJ2-3	-	-
TGCGCCAGCAGCCCACTTTTGGGCAGGGGAGACGACACTGAAGCTTTCTTT	CASSPLLGRGDDTEAFF	17	TRBV4-1	TRBJ1-1	-	once
TGTGCCAGCCTCGCTACGGGAGGGAGGGATGAGCAGTTCTTC	CASLATGGRDEQFF	14	TRBV11-2	TRBJ2-1	TRBD2	-
TGTGCCAGCAGCTTAGACCAGGGGGCTACCGGGGAGCTGTTTTTT	CASSLDQGATGELFF	15	TRBV7-9	TRBJ2-2	TRBD1	-
TGTGCCAGCAGCTCGGCTCGGGGCACCCACTATGGCTACACCTTC	CASSSARGTHYGYTF	15	TRBV9	TRBJ1-2	-	-
TGTGCCACCAGCCCCAGGGGGCTGAGCAATCAGCCCCAGCATTTT	CATSPRGLSNQPQHF	15	TRBV15	TRBJ1-5	TRBD1	-
TGTGCCAGCAGTTTATGGGGGCCGGACACTGAAGCTTTCTTT	CASSLWGPDTEAFF	14	TRBV27	TRBJ1-1	-	-
TGTGCCAGCAGTTTATTGGGATCCATGAACACTGAAGCTTTCTTT	CASSLLGSMNTEAFF	15	TRBV27	TRBJ1-1	-	-
TGTGCCAGCAGCAAGGGACAGGGGGCCCATCAGCCCCAGCATTTT	CASSKGQGAHQPQHF	15	TRBV6-5	TRBJ1-5	TRBD1	-
TGTGCCAGCAACCGCCCCACAGATACGCAGTATTTT	CASNRPTDTQYF	12	TRBV27	TRBJ2-3	-	-
TGTGCTAGTGGTTCGGGTAGGCTGTCCCAAGAGACCCAGTACTTC	CASGSGRLSQETQYF	15	TRBV12-5	TRBJ2-5	-	-
TGTGCCAGCAGCCCAATCATCAGTTTCAATGAGCAGTTCTTC	CASSPIISFNEQFF	14	TRBV7-9	TRBJ2-1	-	-
TGTGCCAGCAGTTACTACTCTGCGGATACGCAGTATTTT	CASSYYSADTQYF	13	TRBV6-6	TRBJ2-3	-	-
TGTGCCAGCAGCTCCATGAGGGGTGGAGAGCAGTACTTC	CASSSMRGGEQYF	13	TRBV11-3	TRBJ2-7	-	-
TGCGCCAGCACCCCTCAGCGGGGGGGCACCGGGGAGCTGTTTTTT	CASTPQRGGTGELFF	15	TRBV10-2	TRBJ2-2	TRBD2	-
TGTGCCAGCAGTTTTGCGTCAGCGGGAGTGGACGAGCAGTACTTC	CASSFASAGVDEQYF	15	TRBV27	TRBJ2-7	TRBD2	-
TGTGCCAGCAGCGTAGGGGGCAGCAACTATGGCTACACCTTC	CASSVGGSNYGYTF	14	TRBV9	TRBJ1-2	-	-
TGTGCCAGTAGTATATACACTGAAGCTTTCTTT	CASSIYTEAFF	11	TRBV19	TRBJ1-1	-	few
TGTGCCAGCAGTTTCGACGGACCCTACGAGCAGTACTTC	CASSFDGPYEQYF	13	TRBV27	TRBJ2-7	-	-
TGTGCCAGCAGCTTTATACAGGGGTCTGGAAACACCATATATTTT	CASSFIQGSGNTIYF	15	TRBV7-9	TRBJ1-3	TRBD1	-
TGCGCCAGCAGCGGGCCGGAAGGGGGAACCTACGAGCAGTACTTC	CASSGPEGGTYEQYF	15	TRBV5-1	TRBJ2-7	-	-
TGTGCCAGCAGCTCCATTCCTACAGGGGACAAACTGTTTTTT	CASSSIPTGDKLFF	14	TRBV9	TRBJ1-4	TRBD1	-
TGTGCCAGCAGCTATGGACAGGGGGAAATTGAAGCTTTCTTT	CASSYGQGEIEAFF	14	TRBV7-9	TRBJ1-1	TRBD1	-
TGTGCCAGTAGTATGGGGACTAGGGGGGATGAGCAGTTCTTC	CASSMGTRGDEQFF	14	TRBV19	TRBJ2-1	TRBD2	-
TGTGCCTGGGATGTCGGCCCGAACACCGGGGAGCTGTTTTTT	CAWDVGPNTGELFF	14	TRBV30	TRBJ2-2	-	-
TGTGCCAGCACTAAAGCGGGAGAAAACAATGAGCAGTTCTTC	CASTKAGENNEQFF	14	TRBV28	TRBJ2-1	TRBD2	-
TGTGCCAGCAGCTTAGTAGAGCCAGGGAAAGCCAATGAGCAGTTCTTC	CASSLVEPGKANEQFF	16	TRBV7-9	TRBJ2-1	-	-
TGTGCCAGCAGTTTATGGGGAGTAGATGAGCAGTTCTTC	CASSLWGVDEQFF	13	TRBV27	TRBJ2-1	-	-